The present TCR beta chain was sequenced within a study of blood T cell repertoires in COVID-19. Study in general: Material from acute and convalescent COVID-19 was sourced from the United States, Italy and Spain. PBMCs, B-cell-depleted T cells, or T cells provided the cDNA or gDNA that made up the material.

Authors' analysis steps: Reference gene primer amplification in the assay estimated nucleated cell counts. The method was immunoSEQ multiplex PCR; TCRdb's version includes in-frame clones alone and lacks a portion of them. V, J and clone size reflect that table, while D and trimming were determined from the DNA. The sample lists 79,000 or so clones; 87% were seen once. V shed 5 bases and J shed 7 bases, with 29 bases lying between them. Germline V gene lookup returns CDR1 LNHDA and CDR2 SQIVND (reference sequence). The CDR3 covers 18 residues. What was sequenced was peripheral blood. The TCR was taken from a human donor in a cohort sampled during active COVID-19. The rearrangement uses TRBV19 and TRBJ1-1; D may be TRBD1 (6 bases). Written as DNA, the CDR3 is TGTGCCAGTAGTTCCTTAATTACAGGGTTCGGCCCCGATGATGAAGCTTTCTTT. This sequence encodes CASSSLITGFGPDDEAFF. Full variable domain (rest looked up from reference TRBV19 and TRBJ1-1): DGGITQSPKYLFRKEGQNVTLSCEQNLNHDAMYWYRQDPGQGLRLIYYSQIVNDFQKGDIAEGYSVSREKKESFPLTVTSAQKNPTAFYLCASSSLITGFGPDDEAFFGQGTRLTVV.